Following are 12 T cell receptor beta chains from one sample sequenced in a study of shared clonotypes between healthy human individuals. Method: immunoSEQ multiplex PCR; TCRdb's copy keeps in-frame clones and lacks some. The sample lists more than 400,000 clones, about 96% occurring once. The sample was naive CD4+ T cells sorted from blood. As for subset: CD45RA+ positively selected. The receptors come from a woman in her twenties or thirties in good health.

This chain links TRBV5-1 with TRBJ2-5; a weak D match, TRBD2 (6 bases). The germline gives CDR1 SGHRS, CDR2 YFSETQ. The CDR3 covers 16 residues. With 0 bases removed from V and 10 bases from J, the gap between germline ends came to 22 bases. Written as DNA, the CDR3 is TGCGCCAGCAGCTTGGCAGAGCTGGGTATCGGAGGGTTCCAGTACTTC. Translated: CASSLAELGIGGFQYF.

The V and J genes are TRBV4-2 and TRBJ2-3; 11 bases fit TRBD2. The length of the CDR3 is 16 residues. Losses at the gene ends were 0 bases for V and 8 bases for J; bases not matched to a gene: 7. The germline V gene has CDR1 LGHNA and CDR2 YNFKEQ. The CDR3 spells CASSQETSGSRGTQYF. The CDR3 coding sequence is TGTGCCAGCAGCCAAGAAACTAGCGGGAGTAGGGGTACGCAGTATTTT.

The rearrangement joins TRBV6-6 to TRBJ2-7; D unclear. The V end was cut by 2 bases, the J end by 3 bases, with 8 bases between. The germline gives CDR1 MNHNY, CDR2 SVGAGI (reference sequence). This CDR3 has 13 residues. CDR3 sequence reads: CASSYGLDYEQYF. In DNA, the CDR3 is TGTGCCAGCAGTTACGGGTTAGACTACGAGCAGTACTTC.

V is TRBV18 and J is TRBJ2-7; 12 bases line up with TRBD2. Unmatched junction bases numbered 9, after V lost 2 bases and J lost 7 bases. Germline CDR1 KGHSH, CDR2 LQKENI. The CDR3 is made up of 16 amino acids. The DNA of the CDR3 is TGTGCCAGCTCACCAGGGCTAGCGGGAGGGCGATGGGAGCAGTACTTC. Amino acids: CASSPGLAGGRWEQYF. The full variable domain, with the rest looked up from reference TRBV18 and TRBJ2-7, is NAGVMQNPRHLVRRRGQEARLRCSPMKGHSHVYWYRQLPEEGLKFMVYLQKENIIDESGMPKERFSAEFPKEGPSILRIQQVVRGDSAAYFCASSPGLAGGRWEQYFGPGTRLTVT.

V gene TRBV29-1 combines with J gene TRBJ1-2, with 9 bases identical to TRBD1. The length of the CDR3 is 13 residues. V lost 3 bases and J lost 5; bases outside the gene matches: 4. Germline V gene sequence: CDR1 SQVTM, CDR2 ANQGSEA. The CDR3 sequence is CSVEGQGTYGYTF. The DNA of the CDR3 is TGCAGCGTTGAGGGACAGGGTACATATGGCTACACCTTC.

This chain connects TRBV5-4 to TRBJ2-1; 8 nucleotides agree with TRBD2. CDR1 SGHNT and CDR2 YYREEE come from the germline V gene (reference sequence). There are 13 residues in the CDR3. V was clipped by 2 bases and J by 7 bases; unmatched bases: 2. The DNA for the CDR3 is TGTGCCAGCAGCTTTAGCGGGATTAATGAGCAGTTCTTC. Translated: CASSFSGINEQFF.

V gene TRBV5-1 combines with J gene TRBJ2-7, with TRBD1 as a possible D gene (5 bases). CDR3 length equals 12 residues. Trimming shortened V by 4 bases and J by 4 bases, and 9 bases separated the two germline ends. The germline CDR1 and CDR2 sequences are SGHRS and YFSETQ. CDR3 in DNA: TGCGCCAGCAGCACGACAGAATACGAGCAGTACTTC. This codes for CASSTTEYEQYF.

The chain recombines TRBV6-1 with TRBJ2-7, with TRBD2 identical over 12 bases. V shed 7 bases and J 3 bases; nucleotides not matched to a gene: 4. The germline V gene encodes CDR1 MNHNS and CDR2 SASEGT. CDR3 length equals 14 residues. The CDR3 nucleotides are TGTGCCAGCACGAGACTAGCGGGAGTCTACGAGCAGTACTTC. Protein sequence: CASTRLAGVYEQYF.

The chain has TRBV4-1 and TRBJ1-2; TRBD1 might be the D (6 bases). Germline V gene lookup returns CDR1 MGHRA and CDR2 YSYEKL. This CDR3 has 16 residues. Trimming removed 0 bases at V and 4 bases at J, with 15 bases between. The CDR3 sequence: CASSQEKRGGRYGYTF. DNA for the CDR3: TGCGCCAGCAGCCAAGAGAAGCGGGGGGGCCGCTATGGCTACACCTTC.

The chain carries TRBV5-1 and TRBJ1-2, with 8 bases fitting TRBD1. Germline V gene sequence: CDR1 SGHRS, CDR2 YFSETQ. The length of the CDR3 is 14 residues. J lost 7 bases, V lost 3 bases, and 8 bases had no gene match. Written as DNA, the CDR3 is TGCGCCAGCAGCTCGGACAGGGAATTTCGTGGCTACACCTTC. Translating gives CASSSDREFRGYTF.

This chain joins TRBV28 and TRBJ2-7, with D maybe TRBD2 (5 bases). Per the germline V gene, CDR1 is MDHEN and CDR2 is SYDVKM. CDR3 size: 12 residues. V lost 6 bases and J 7 bases, leaving 13 bases between the germline ends. CDR3 in DNA: TGTGCCAGCAGCCTTGGGCTAGCAGAGCAGTACTTC. Translated, it gives CASSLGLAEQYF.

The V gene is TRBV12-5, the J gene TRBJ2-3, with a weak D call TRBD2 (5 bases). This CDR3 has 14 amino acids. Trimming pared 6 bases from V and 0 bases from J, leaving 10 bases between. Germline CDR1 and CDR2: LGHNT and FRNRAP. The CDR3 bases are TGTGCTAGTGGGCCAGGACTCAGCACAGATACGCAGTATTTT. It specifies CASGPGLSTDTQYF.